The T cell receptor beta chain under discussion was sequenced for a study of cytomegalovirus exposure and HLA in healthy donors. About the research overall: Findings of an earlier analysis included some 120 million unique TCR beta sequences from 200 million or so T cells. Study results and limitations: Later analysis reportedly placed an Asian-associated ancestry cluster below the roughly 680-donor mean in N-insertions. When analyzed later, the rates of TCR association showed variation by HLA locus, with DRB1 the most and HLA-C the fewest. Productive status was seen about 87% or about 30% of the time for most TCR beta V segments in an earlier analysis.

As for this clone: What it binds is unknown.

It was with 60 Vbeta and 13 Jbeta primers that the PCR ran. The protocol was immunoSEQ multiplex PCR, while the TCRdb copy is restricted to in-frame clones and leaves out a portion. The repertoire includes 150,000 to 200,000 clones, 85% to 90% of them detected once, and approximately 1.7% sits in the top ten. The CDR3 covers 15 residues. Germline V gene data show CDR1 as MNHEY and CDR2 as SMNVEV (reference sequence). V shed 6 bases and J 4 bases; nucleotides not matched to a gene: 11. The material sequenced was PBMCs. This chain links TRBV27 with TRBJ1-2; the match to TRBD1 covers 7 bases. The sequence was collected from a woman aged 18-29 years in good health and CMV-seronegative. The CDR3 nucleotides are TGTGCCAGCAGCTCCCCGGGACAGCCGATCTATGGCTACACCTTC. As protein: CASSSPGQPIYGYTF.